This T cell receptor (beta chain) emerged from a study of blood T cell repertoires in COVID-19. Data came from immunoSEQ multiplex PCR; TCRdb stores just in-frame clones and leaves some out. Here the sample spans just over 60,000 clones, approximately 79% being singletons. The CDR3 is 13 amino acids. The germline CDR1 and CDR2 sequences are MDHEN and SYDVKM. V shed 4 bases and J 6 bases; nucleotides not matched to a gene: 2. The sample was peripheral blood. The chain combines TRBV28 with TRBJ2-7, with 11 bases lining up with TRBD1. This sequence originates from a man in his 60s with acute or convalescent COVID-19. The CDR3 nucleotides read TGTGCCAGCAGTTCCGGACAGGGGGCCGAGCAGTACTTC. It specifies CASSSGQGAEQYF.